The clone carrying this T cell receptor (beta chain) was seen only once. Its antigen remains unidentified. The CDR3 totals 13 residues. CDR1 and CDR2 (germline): MNHNS, SASEGT. A multiplex PCR was run with 60 Vbeta primers and 13 Jbeta primers. In the authors' workflow: In a later analysis, approximately 80 million unique TCR beta chains included roughly 11 million shared by two or more donors. Sequenced by immunoSEQ multiplex PCR; TCRdb stores in-frame clones only, minus some. V and J calls and clone size come straight from that table; D and trimming were deduced from the DNA. The sample consists of about 170,000 clones, around 68% of them appearing once. The sample comes from a study of cytomegalovirus exposure and HLA in healthy donors. General study results and limits: Associated with HLA alleles at 0.05 false discovery rate in a later analysis were about 17,000 TCR beta sequences.

The chain is built from TRBV6-1 and TRBJ2-5, with a possible D match to TRBD1 (6 bases). The end of the DNA aligns better with TRBJ2-7, so the J call may be wrong. Material for sequencing was PBMCs. This clonotype was sampled from a man between 40 and 49 years old in good health and CMV-seronegative. CDR3 protein: CASRPGTPYEQYF. The CDR3 DNA reads TGTGCCAGCAGGCCCGGGACACCCTACGAGCAGTACTTC.